The 9 T cell receptor beta chains reported below all come from one sample, sequenced in a study of T cells expressing NK-cell markers. Using the 5' RACE reads, TCRdb records one entry per CDR3 protein without DNA. Its table records fewer than 200,000 distinct CDR3 sequences. Material: blood T cells: a sorted CD56 or NKG2C T cell subset, CD4+ or CD8+ T cells, or bulk PBMC T cells (not recorded which). These receptors were taken from a woman aged 18 to 75 in good health.

This chain links TRBV5-1 with TRBJ1-2; the D gene TCRdb calls, TRBD1, cannot be checked with no DNA. The germline V gene has CDR1 SGHRS and CDR2 YFSETQ. This CDR3 has 15 amino acids. The CDR3 sequence: CASADPTGGAQGYTF.

The V and J genes are TRBV6-1 and TRBJ1-5; the D call of TRBD1 rests on TCRdb alone, since no DNA is present to check it. CDR1 and CDR2 (germline): MNHNS, SASEGT. CDR3 length: 13 amino acids. The CDR3 reads CASSPGRQQPQHF.

The chain joins TRBV4-1 to TRBJ1-3; TCRdb calls TRBD1, which cannot be checked without DNA. This CDR3 comprises 20 residues. Germline CDR1 reads MGHRA; CDR2 reads YSYEKL. This CDR3 is CASSHSPRDRGPFSGNTIYF.

V usage is TRBV6-1 and J usage is TRBJ1-2. This CDR3 has 13 residues. CDR1 is MNHNS and CDR2 is SASEGT in the germline V gene. The CDR3 sequence is CASSRRDFYGYTF.

V and J are TRBV2 and TRBJ1-6. This CDR3 is 15 amino acids long. Germline V gives CDR1 SNHLY, CDR2 FYNNEI. CDR3 loop: CASRPGTLGNSPLHF.

This rearrangement joins TRBV29-1 to TRBJ1-1. Germline V CDR1 and CDR2: SQVTM, ANQGSEA. The length of the CDR3 is 12 residues. The CDR3 loop is CSVDGLNTEAFF. The full variable domain, in which reference TRBV29-1 and TRBJ1-1 provide the parts outside the CDR3, is SAVISQKPSRDICQRGTSLTIQCQVDSQVTMMFWYRQQPGQSLTLIATANQGSEATYESGFVIDKFPISRPNLTFSTLTVSNMSPEDSSIYLCSVDGLNTEAFFGQGTRLTVV.

The CDR3 sequence: CSGPGLVERDEQFF. The chain recombines TRBV20-1 with TRBJ2-1; the TCRdb D gene call, TRBD2, has no DNA to confirm it. CDR1 is DFQATT, CDR2 SNEGSKA, per germline (reference sequence). The CDR3 is 14 amino acids.

The chain carries TRBV7-8 and TRBJ2-1. The CDR3 extends over 15 amino acids. Germline assignment: CDR1 SGHVS and CDR2 FQNEAQ. The CDR3: CASRRSFSTYNEQFF.

The rearrangement joins TRBV7-2 to TRBJ2-7; there is no DNA to check the TCRdb D call of TRBD1. The germline gives CDR1 SGHTA, CDR2 FQGNSA. CDR3 size: 13 residues. CDR3 loop: CASSGQFSYEQYF. Full variable domain (missing parts from reference TRBV7-2 and TRBJ2-7): GAGVSQSPSNKVTEKGKDVELRCDPISGHTALYWYRQSLGQGLEFLIYFQGNSAPDKSGLPSDRFSAERTGGSVSTLTIQRTQQEDSAVYLCASSGQFSYEQYFGPGTRLTVT.